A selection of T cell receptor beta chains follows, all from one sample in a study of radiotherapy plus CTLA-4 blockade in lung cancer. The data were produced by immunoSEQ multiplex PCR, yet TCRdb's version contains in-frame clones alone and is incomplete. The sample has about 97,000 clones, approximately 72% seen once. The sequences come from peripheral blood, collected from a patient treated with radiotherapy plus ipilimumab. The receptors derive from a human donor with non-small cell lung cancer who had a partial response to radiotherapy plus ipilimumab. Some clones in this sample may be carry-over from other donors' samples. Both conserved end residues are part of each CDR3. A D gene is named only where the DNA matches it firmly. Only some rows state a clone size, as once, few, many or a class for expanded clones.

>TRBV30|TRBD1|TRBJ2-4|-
TGTGCCTGGAGCGGAAACCCCAGGGGGCCATACATTCAGTACTTC
CAWSGNPRGPYIQYF
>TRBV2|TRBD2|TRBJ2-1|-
TGTGCCAGCAACATACTAGCGGGAGACAATGAGCAGTTCTTC
CASNILAGDNEQFF
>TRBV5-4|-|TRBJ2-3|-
TGTGCCAGCAGCCCCTCCCAATCTCGGAGCACAGATACGCAGTATTTT
CASSPSQSRSTDTQYF
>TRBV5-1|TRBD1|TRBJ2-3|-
TGCGCCAGCGGGACAGGGATCACAGATACGCAGTATTTT
CASGTGITDTQYF
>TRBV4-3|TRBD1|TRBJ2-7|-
TGCGCCAGCAGCCAAGCGGGACAGGGAGCCAGCTACGAGCAGTACTTC
CASSQAGQGASYEQYF
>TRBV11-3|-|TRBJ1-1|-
TGTGCCAGCAGCCCAGAAATCGCCGCCACTGAAGCTTTCTTT
CASSPEIAATEAFF
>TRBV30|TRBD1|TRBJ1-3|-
TGTGCCTGGAGCATTATTACGACAGGGGAAATATATTTT
CAWSIITTGEIYF
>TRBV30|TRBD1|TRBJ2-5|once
TGTGCCTGGAGTAGACAGGGAGAGACCCAGTACTTC
CAWSRQGETQYF
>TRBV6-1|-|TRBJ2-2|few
TGTGCCAGCAGTGTAGACTTAAACACCGGGGAGCTGTTTTTT
CASSVDLNTGELFF
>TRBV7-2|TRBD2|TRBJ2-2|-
TGTGCCAGCAGCTTAGTAGCGGGAGATGTCGGGGAGCTGTTTTTT
CASSLVAGDVGELFF
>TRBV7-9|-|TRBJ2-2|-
TGTGCCAGCAGCAGCGCCCCGGGACAGAACACCGGGGAGCTGTTTTTT
CASSSAPGQNTGELFF
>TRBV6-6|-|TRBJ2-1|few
TGTGCCAGCAGTCTCACCACAAATGAGCAGTTCTTC
CASSLTTNEQFF
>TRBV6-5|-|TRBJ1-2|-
TGTGCCAGCAGGGGAACAGGGTCCTATGGCTACACCTTC
CASRGTGSYGYTF
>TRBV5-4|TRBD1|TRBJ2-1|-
TGTGCCAGCAGCCGCGGACAGGGGGTGGTCAATGAGCAGTTCTTC
CASSRGQGVVNEQFF
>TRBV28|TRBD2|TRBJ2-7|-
TGTGCCAGCAGACAATCATCTGGACTAGCGGGAGGCCGCTCCTACGAGCAGTACTTC
CASRQSSGLAGGRSYEQYF
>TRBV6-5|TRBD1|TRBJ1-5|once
TGTGCCAGCAGGGGGGGACAGACCAATCAGCCCCAGCATTTT
CASRGGQTNQPQHF
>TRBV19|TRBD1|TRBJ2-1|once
TGTGCCAGTAGTCTTAGGGACAGCTACAATGAGCAGTTCTTC
CASSLRDSYNEQFF